The 13 T cell receptor beta chains presented below share a single source sample, sequenced in a study of cytomegalovirus exposure and HLA in healthy donors. TCRdb's copy holds only in-frame clones and misses some; the assay was immunoSEQ multiplex PCR. Of under 150,000 clones detected, roughly 88% appear once; the ten largest clones hold 7.9%. Material: PBMCs. All receptors derive from a woman between 18 and 29 years old in good health and CMV-seropositive.

This chain links TRBV28 with TRBJ2-1, with D possibly matching TRBD2 (5 bases). Germline V CDR1 and CDR2: MDHEN, SYDVKM. Trimming pared 8 bases from V and 12 bases from J, leaving 14 bases between. The CDR3 totals 11 residues. The DNA for the CDR3 is TGTGCCAGCGCCCTTAGCCTAGCGCAGTTCTTC. It is translated as CASALSLAQFF.

The rearrangement uses TRBV27 and TRBJ2-3; D is perhaps TRBD1 (6 bases). V lost 6 bases and J lost 4, with 8 bases in between. Per the germline V gene, CDR1 is MNHEY and CDR2 is SMNVEV (reference sequence). The CDR3 consists of 12 residues. The CDR3 DNA reads as TGTGCCAGCAGACAGGGCGCAGATACGCAGTATTTT. This sequence encodes CASRQGADTQYF.

The chain couples TRBV5-1 to TRBJ1-2; D is ambiguous. Trimming left V 1 base short and J 3 bases short, with 10 bases between. The CDR3 extends over 14 amino acids. Germline values: CDR1 SGHRS, CDR2 YFSETQ. The CDR3 DNA is TGCGCCAGCAGCTTGTTGGACGGGGACTATGGCTACACCTTC. Protein sequence: CASSLLDGDYGYTF. Based on the CDR3 plus reference TRBV5-1 and TRBJ1-2, the full variable domain is KAGVTQTPRYLIKTRGQQVTLSCSPISGHRSVSWYQQTPGQGLQFLFEYFSETQRNKGNFPGRFSGRQFSNSRSEMNVSTLELGDSALYLCASSLLDGDYGYTFGSGTRLTVV.

This chain's CDR3 is CASSERGGGTGELFF. CDR3 sequence (DNA): TGTGCCAGCAGCGAAAGAGGGGGCGGCACCGGGGAGCTGTTTTTT. This chain connects TRBV11-3 to TRBJ2-2; TRBD1 matches at 7 bases. CDR1 is SGHNT, CDR2 YENEEA, per germline. Trimming took 5 bases from V and 4 from J; bases not matched to a gene: 7. The CDR3 has 15 residues.

This clone was counted a single time. The V gene is TRBV27, the J gene TRBJ2-7, with D perhaps matching TRBD1 (5 bases). The V and J ends lost 1 base and 3 bases respectively, with 10 bases between them. CDR1 and CDR2 (germline): MNHEY, SMNVEV (reference sequence). The CDR3 runs to 14 residues. CDR3 nucleotides: TGTGCCAGCAGTTTATACAGGCCCTTCTACGAGCAGTACTTC. It encodes CASSLYRPFYEQYF.

This chain connects TRBV5-1 to TRBJ2-2, with D tentatively TRBD1 (6 bases). Germline V gives CDR1 SGHRS, CDR2 YFSETQ. V lost 4 bases and J 2 bases, leaving 12 bases between the germline ends. The CDR3 consists of 15 residues. In DNA form, the CDR3 reads TGCGCCAGCAGCGACCAGGGGCCCAACACCGGGGAGCTGTTTTTT. As protein: CASSDQGPNTGELFF.

V usage is TRBV18 and J usage is TRBJ1-1, with no clear D. Trimming took off 0 bases at V and 0 bases at J, with 8 bases between the two ends. Germline V lookup: CDR1 KGHSH, CDR2 LQKENI. The CDR3 sequence is 15 residues long. The CDR3 sequence: CASSPPGGLNTEAFF. CDR3 coding DNA: TGTGCCAGCTCACCACCAGGAGGGCTGAACACTGAAGCTTTCTTT.

The chain recombines TRBV11-2 with TRBJ2-5; 9 bases line up with TRBD2. V lost 2 bases and J lost 4; bases outside the gene matches: 2. The CDR3 has 14 amino acids. The germline CDR1 and CDR2 sequences are SGHAT and FQNNGV. Here the CDR3 DNA reads TGTGCCAGCAGCTTAAGCGGGGGGAGAGAGACCCAGTACTTC. As protein: CASSLSGGRETQYF.

The V call is TRBV14, the J call TRBJ1-1; unclear D gene. Per the germline V gene, CDR1 is SGHDN and CDR2 is FVKESK. V lost 4 bases, J lost 5 bases, and 11 bases lay in between. This CDR3 has 13 residues. CDR3 nucleotides: TGTGCCAGCAGCCCACTCCGGGGAACTGAAGCTTTCTTT. This translates into CASSPLRGTEAFF. Drawing the rest from reference TRBV14 and TRBJ1-1, the complete variable domain is EAGVTQFPSHSVIEKGQTVTLRCDPISGHDNLYWYRRVMGKEIKFLLHFVKESKQDESGMPNNRFLAERTGGTYSTLKVQPAELEDSGVYFCASSPLRGTEAFFGQGTRLTVV.

The V call is TRBV2, the J call TRBJ2-7; a weak D match, TRBD1 (5 bases). Trimming stripped 6 bases from V and 5 bases from J, with 17 bases between. Germline V gene lookup returns CDR1 SNHLY and CDR2 FYNNEI. This CDR3 contains 14 residues. The DNA of the CDR3 is TGTGCCAGCAGACTCCTACCAGGGTACAACGAGCAGTACTTC. Its translation is CASRLLPGYNEQYF.

V usage is TRBV29-1 and J usage is TRBJ2-7; 12 nucleotides match TRBD1. Germline assignment: CDR1 SQVTM and CDR2 ANQGSEA. The V and J ends lost 1 base and 5 bases, in that order; junction bases with no gene match: 9. The CDR3 extends over 16 amino acids. CDR3 DNA sequence: TGCAGCGTTGAAGCCCCCGGGACAGGGGGCATCGACGAGCAGTACTTC. It codes for CSVEAPGTGGIDEQYF.

This rearrangement joins TRBV4-2 to TRBJ1-1; 7 nucleotides align to TRBD1. Per germline, CDR1 LGHNA and CDR2 YNFKEQ. Trimming cost V 4 bases and J 6 bases; bases outside gene matches: 8. The CDR3 contains 14 residues. The CDR3 spells CASSPHDRESEAFF. The CDR3 DNA follows: TGTGCCAGCAGCCCCCACGACAGGGAGTCTGAAGCTTTCTTT.

The chain links TRBV9 to TRBJ2-2; 11 positions match TRBD2. Germline assignment: CDR1 SGDLS and CDR2 YYNGEE. The CDR3 extends over 15 amino acids. Trimming removed 4 bases from V and 4 bases from J; junction bases left unmatched: 3. The CDR3 nucleotides read TGTGCCAGCAGCAGTAGCGGGAGGGCCACCGGGGAGCTGTTTTTT. Translation gives CASSSSGRATGELFF.